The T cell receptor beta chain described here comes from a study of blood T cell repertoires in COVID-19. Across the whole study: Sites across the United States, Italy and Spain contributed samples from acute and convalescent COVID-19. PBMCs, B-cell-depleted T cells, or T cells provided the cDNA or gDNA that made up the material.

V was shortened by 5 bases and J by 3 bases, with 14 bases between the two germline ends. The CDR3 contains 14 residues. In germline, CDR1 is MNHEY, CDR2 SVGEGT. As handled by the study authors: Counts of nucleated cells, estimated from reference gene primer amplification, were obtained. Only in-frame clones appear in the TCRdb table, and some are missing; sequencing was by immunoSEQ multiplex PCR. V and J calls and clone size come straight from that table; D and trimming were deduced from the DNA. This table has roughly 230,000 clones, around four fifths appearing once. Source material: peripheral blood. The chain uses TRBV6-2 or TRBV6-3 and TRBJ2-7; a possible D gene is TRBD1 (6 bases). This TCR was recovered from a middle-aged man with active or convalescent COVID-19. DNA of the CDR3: TGTGCCAGCAGTATCGGTACAGGGATCTACGAGCAGTACTTC. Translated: CASSIGTGIYEQYF.